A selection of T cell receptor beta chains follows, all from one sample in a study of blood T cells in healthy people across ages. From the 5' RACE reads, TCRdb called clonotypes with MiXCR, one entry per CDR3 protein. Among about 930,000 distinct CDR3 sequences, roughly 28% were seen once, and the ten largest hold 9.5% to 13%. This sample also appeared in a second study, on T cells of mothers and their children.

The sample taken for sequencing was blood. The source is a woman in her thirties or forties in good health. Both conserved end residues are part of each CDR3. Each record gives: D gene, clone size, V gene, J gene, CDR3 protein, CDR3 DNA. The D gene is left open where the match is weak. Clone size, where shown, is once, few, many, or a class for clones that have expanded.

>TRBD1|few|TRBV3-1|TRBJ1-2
CASSPRQGGKSGYTF
TGTGCCAGCAGCCCCCGACAGGGGGGGAAGTCTGGCTACACCTTC
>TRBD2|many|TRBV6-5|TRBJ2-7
CASSYAAGTSFTYEQYF
TGTGCCAGCAGTTACGCCGCCGGGACTAGCTTTACCTACGAGCAGTACTTC
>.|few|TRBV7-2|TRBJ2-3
CASSTGPAADTQYF
TGTGCCAGCAGCACCGGTCCGGCGGCAGATACGCAGTATTTT
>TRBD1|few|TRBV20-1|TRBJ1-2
CSARDLGTGGYGYTF
TGCAGTGCTAGAGATCTAGGGACAGGGGGCTATGGCTACACCTTC
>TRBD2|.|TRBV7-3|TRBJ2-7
CASSLTLSGGQYYEQYF
TGTGCCAGCAGCTTAACGTTGAGCGGGGGCCAATACTACGAGCAGTACTTC
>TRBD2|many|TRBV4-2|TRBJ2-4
CASSQEYGGGAGNIQYF
TGTGCCAGCAGCCAAGAATACGGCGGGGGGGCCGGGAACATTCAGTACTTC
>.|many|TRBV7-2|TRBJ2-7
CASSSATQGKTTYEQYF
TGTGCCAGCAGCTCAGCGACTCAGGGAAAGACTACCTACGAGCAGTACTTC
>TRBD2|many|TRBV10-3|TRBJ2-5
CAISGNSGVSETQYF
TGTGCCATCAGTGGTAATAGCGGGGTTTCGGAGACCCAGTACTTC
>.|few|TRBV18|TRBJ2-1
CASSLQGGIDEQFF
TGTGCCAGCTCACTTCAGGGGGGCATCGATGAGCAGTTCTTC
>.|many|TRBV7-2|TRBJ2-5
CASSLHTLETQYF
TGTGCCAGCAGCTTACATACTTTAGAGACCCAGTACTTC
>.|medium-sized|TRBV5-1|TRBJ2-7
CASSPGTLQVYEQYF
TGCGCCAGCAGCCCCGGGACTCTCCAAGTCTACGAGCAGTACTTC
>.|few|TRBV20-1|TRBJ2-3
CSARFRSDRHYSVPTDTQYF
TGCAGTGCTAGGTTCCGGTCGGACCGCCATTACTCGGTCCCTACAGATACGCAGTATTTT
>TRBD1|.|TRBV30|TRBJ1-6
CAWIDREKERYNSPLHF
TGTGCCTGGATCGACAGGGAAAAGGAGAGGTATAATTCACCCCTCCACTTT
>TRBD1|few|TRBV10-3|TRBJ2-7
CAISGTGNEQYF
TGTGCCATCAGTGGGACAGGGAACGAGCAGTACTTC
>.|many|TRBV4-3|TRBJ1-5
CASSPHFRRTNSPQHF
TGCGCCAGCAGCCCTCATTTTAGACGGACCAATTCGCCCCAGCATTTT
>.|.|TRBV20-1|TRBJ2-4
CSARDAGAKNIQYF
TGCAGTGCTAGAGATGCAGGAGCCAAAAACATTCAGTACTTC
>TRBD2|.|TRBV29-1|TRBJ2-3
CSVGESSGGSTDTQYF
TGCAGCGTTGGGGAGAGCAGCGGGGGTAGCACAGATACGCAGTATTTT
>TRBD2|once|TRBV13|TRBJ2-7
CASSQGLAYNEQYF
TGTGCCAGCAGCCAGGGACTAGCCTACAATGAGCAGTACTTC
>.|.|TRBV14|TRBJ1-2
CASSQLGRSYGYTF
TGTGCCAGCAGCCAATTGGGACGGAGCTATGGCTACACCTTC
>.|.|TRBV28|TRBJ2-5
CASSGTLRGETQYF
TGTGCCAGCAGTGGGACCCTCAGGGGAGAGACCCAGTACTTC
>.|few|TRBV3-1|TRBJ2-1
CASSPIGAPPYNEQFF
TGTGCCAGCAGCCCCATCGGGGCACCACCGTACAATGAGCAGTTCTTC
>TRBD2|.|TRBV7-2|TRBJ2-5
CASSRSTSGGYQETQYF
TGTGCCAGCAGCCGATCGACTAGCGGGGGGTACCAAGAGACCCAGTACTTC
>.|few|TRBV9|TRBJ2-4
CASSATSSLAKNIQYF
TGTGCCAGCAGCGCAACTTCTAGCTTAGCCAAAAACATTCAGTACTTC
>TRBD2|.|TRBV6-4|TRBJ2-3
CASSEGASGGTDTQYF
TGTGCCAGCAGTGAAGGGGCTAGCGGGGGCACAGATACGCAGTATTTT
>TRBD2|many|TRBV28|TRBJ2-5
CASSWGLAGGYQETQYF
TGTGCCAGCAGCTGGGGCCTAGCGGGGGGGTACCAAGAGACCCAGTACTTC
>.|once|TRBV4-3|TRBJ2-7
CASSQEREYEQYF
TGCGCCAGCAGCCAAGAGAGAGAGTACGAGCAGTACTTC
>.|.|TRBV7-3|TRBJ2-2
CASSLTVTFSTGELFF
TGTGCCAGCAGCTTAACGGTTACTTTTTCCACCGGGGAGCTGTTTTTT
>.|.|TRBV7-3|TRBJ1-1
CASSLESGLPFIKAFF
TGTGCCAGCAGCTTAGAGTCAGGCTTACCCTTTATTAAAGCTTTCTTT
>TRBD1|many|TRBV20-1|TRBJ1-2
CSARKGQGTYGYTF
TGCAGTGCTCGTAAGGGACAGGGGACCTATGGCTACACCTTC
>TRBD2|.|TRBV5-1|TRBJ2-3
CASSFFCGGAPDTQYF
TGCGCCAGCAGCTTCTTTTGCGGGGGGGCCCCAGATACGCAGTATTTT
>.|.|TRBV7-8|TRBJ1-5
CASTQGQNQPQHF
TGTGCCAGCACCCAAGGGCAGAATCAGCCCCAGCATTTT
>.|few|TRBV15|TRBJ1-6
CATSRGPGSPLHF
TGTGCCACCAGCCGCGGCCCCGGTTCACCCCTCCACTTT
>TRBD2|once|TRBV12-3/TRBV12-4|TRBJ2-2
CASTQLAGVGTGELFF
TGTGCCAGCACCCAACTAGCGGGAGTTGGGACCGGGGAGCTGTTTTTT
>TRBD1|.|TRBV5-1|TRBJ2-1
CASSNLDRGFSNEQFF
TGCGCCAGCAGCAATCTCGACAGGGGATTCTCTAATGAGCAGTTCTTC
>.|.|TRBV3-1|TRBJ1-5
CASSQGVGVNQPQHF
TGTGCCAGCAGCCAAGGCGTGGGAGTTAATCAGCCCCAGCATTTT
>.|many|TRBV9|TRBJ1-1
CASSPQTGNTEAFF
TGTGCCAGCAGCCCCCAGACAGGGAACACTGAAGCTTTCTTT
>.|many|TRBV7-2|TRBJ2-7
CASSSQGGGYEQYF
TGTGCCAGCAGCTCACAGGGAGGAGGCTACGAGCAGTACTTC
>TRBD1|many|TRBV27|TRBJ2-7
CASSSFSPTGTGNYEQYF
TGTGCCAGCAGTTCTTTCTCCCCTACCGGGACAGGGAACTACGAGCAGTACTTC
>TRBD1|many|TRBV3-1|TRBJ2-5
CASSRRTGQETQYF
TGTGCCAGCAGCCGCCGGACAGGACAAGAGACCCAGTACTTC
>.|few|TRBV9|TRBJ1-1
CASSPEAKFGEAFF
TGTGCCAGCAGCCCTGAGGCCAAATTTGGTGAAGCTTTCTTT
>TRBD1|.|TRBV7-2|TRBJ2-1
CASSQDRDPNEQFF
TGTGCCAGCAGCCAAGACAGGGATCCCAATGAGCAGTTCTTC
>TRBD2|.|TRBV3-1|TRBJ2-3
CASNTPGLGASADTQYF
TGTGCCAGCAACACACCGGGACTAGGGGCTTCCGCAGATACGCAGTATTTT
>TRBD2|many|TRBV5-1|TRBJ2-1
CASSPGGGGANYNEQFF
TGCGCCAGCAGCCCCGGGGGGGGCGGTGCCAACTACAATGAGCAGTTCTTC